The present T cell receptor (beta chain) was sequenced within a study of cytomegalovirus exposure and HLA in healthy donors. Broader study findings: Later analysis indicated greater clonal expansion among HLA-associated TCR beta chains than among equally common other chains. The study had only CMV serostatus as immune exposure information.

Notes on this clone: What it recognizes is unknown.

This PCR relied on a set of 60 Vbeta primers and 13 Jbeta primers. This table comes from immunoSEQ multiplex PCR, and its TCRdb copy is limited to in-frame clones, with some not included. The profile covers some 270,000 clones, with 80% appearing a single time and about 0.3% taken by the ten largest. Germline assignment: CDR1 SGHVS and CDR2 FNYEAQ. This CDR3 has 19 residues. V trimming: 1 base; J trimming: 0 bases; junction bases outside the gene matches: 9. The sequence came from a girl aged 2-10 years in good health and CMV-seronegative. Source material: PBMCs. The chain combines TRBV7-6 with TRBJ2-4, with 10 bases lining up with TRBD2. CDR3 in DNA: TGTGCCAGCAGCTTAGAGCGGTCTAGCGGGGGCCTAGCCAAAAACATTCAGTACTTC. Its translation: CASSLERSSGGLAKNIQYF.